The next 21 T cell receptor beta chains were all read from a single sample in a study of blood T cell repertoires in COVID-19. Sequencing used immunoSEQ multiplex PCR; TCRdb keeps in-frame clones, though not all of them. The sample yields fewer than 60,000 clones, over 65% seen once. Input material: peripheral blood. All receptors derive from a man aged 80 or over with COVID-19, enrolled during active disease.

The chain is built from TRBV15 and TRBJ1-1; D is undetermined. Germline assignment: CDR1 LNHNV and CDR2 YYDKDF (reference sequence). CDR3 length equals 13 residues. Between the trimmed V and J ends, which lost 5 bases and 1 base, there was a span of 8 bases. The CDR3 protein is CATSGVRNTEAFF. Here the CDR3 DNA reads TGTGCCACCAGCGGAGTTAGGAACACTGAAGCTTTCTTT.

This clone was picked up one time. The chain is built from TRBV4-2 and TRBJ1-6; 8 nucleotides line up with TRBD1. This CDR3 region has 19 residues. Germline loops: CDR1 LGHNA, CDR2 YNFKEQ. V shed 3 bases, J shed 0 bases, and the junction held 10 bases outside the gene matches. This CDR3 is CASSHPRTGLSSYNSPLHF. As DNA, the CDR3 is TGTGCCAGCAGCCACCCCCGGACAGGGCTAAGCTCCTATAATTCACCCCTCCACTTT.

The chain is built from TRBV5-1 and TRBJ1-1; perhaps TRBD1 as D (5 bases). Trimming cost V 0 bases and J 4 bases, with 10 bases left between them. CDR1 is SGHRS and CDR2 is YFSETQ in the germline V gene. This CDR3 is built from 14 residues. The CDR3 protein is CASSLVQGSTEAFF. CDR3 nucleotide sequence: TGCGCCAGCAGCTTGGTTCAGGGAAGCACTGAAGCTTTCTTT. Full variable domain (outside the CDR3, taken from reference TRBV5-1 and TRBJ1-1): KAGVTQTPRYLIKTRGQQVTLSCSPISGHRSVSWYQQTPGQGLQFLFEYFSETQRNKGNFPGRFSGRQFSNSRSEMNVSTLELGDSALYLCASSLVQGSTEAFFGQGTRLTVV.

The V gene is TRBV6-5, the J gene TRBJ2-1; 12 bases are a match to TRBD2. Germline values: CDR1 MNHEY, CDR2 SVGAGI. V lost 0 bases and J lost 15; bases outside the gene matches: 9. This CDR3 region has 15 residues. The CDR3, as DNA: TGTGCCAGCAGTTACTCGACTAGCGGGAGAGCTCAGGCGTTCTTC. Encoded protein: CASSYSTSGRAQAFF.

The chain uses TRBV7-2 and TRBJ1-2; 8 bases line up with TRBD1. The V gene end was trimmed by 4 bases and the J gene end by 3 bases; junction bases not matched to a gene: 4. CDR1 SGHTA and CDR2 FQGNSA come from the germline V gene. The CDR3 has 14 residues. CDR3 nucleotide sequence: TGTGCCAGCAGCTCCTCGACAGGGGACTATGGCTACACCTTC. It codes for CASSSSTGDYGYTF.

The chain employs TRBV5-1 and TRBJ2-5; 7 bases are a match to TRBD2. The CDR3 totals 15 residues. Trimming cost V 3 bases and J 3 bases; bases outside gene matches: 8. The V gene's germline CDR1 is SGHRS and CDR2 YFSETQ. CDR3 loop: CASSSWGGSEETQYF. The CDR3 DNA follows: TGCGCCAGCAGCTCCTGGGGGGGGAGTGAAGAGACCCAGTACTTC. Filled out from reference TRBV5-1 and TRBJ2-5, the complete variable domain reads KAGVTQTPRYLIKTRGQQVTLSCSPISGHRSVSWYQQTPGQGLQFLFEYFSETQRNKGNFPGRFSGRQFSNSRSEMNVSTLELGDSALYLCASSSWGGSEETQYFGPGTRLLVL.

J is TRBJ2-1 and V is TRBV6-5; possible D gene TRBD1, 6 bases. The V gene's germline CDR1 is MNHEY and CDR2 SVGAGI. The CDR3 contains 15 residues. V was clipped by 5 bases and J by 3 bases, with 14 bases between them. The DNA for the CDR3 is TGTGCCAGCAGTCTCACATTGGACAGCTACAATGAGCAGTTCTTC. This codes for CASSLTLDSYNEQFF.

The chain carries TRBV10-3 and TRBJ1-3; TRBD1 aligns across 9 bases. With V trimmed by 2 bases and J by 2 bases, 10 bases remained unmatched. The CDR3 is 18 residues long. Germline CDR1 reads ENHRY; CDR2 reads SYGVKD. Here the CDR3 reads CAISEPSGTGRTGNTIYF. The CDR3, as DNA: TGTGCCATCAGTGAGCCTTCCGGGACAGGGAGAACTGGAAACACCATATATTTT.

V gene TRBV21-1 combines with J gene TRBJ2-7; the D call TRBD2 from the table was never checked on the DNA. TRBV21-1 counts as a pseudogene. The CDR3 is 22 residues long. Written as DNA, the CDR3 is TGTGCCAGCAGCAAAGCGCTCCGGGTGGCTAGCGGGAAAATGAGGAACTCCTACGAGCAGTACGTC. Translating it yields CASSKALRVASGKMRNSYEQYV.

The CDR3 protein is CASSLMAPNEQFF. In DNA form, the CDR3 reads TGTGCCAGCAGCTTGATGGCACCCAATGAGCAGTTCTTC. The chain links TRBV7-3 to TRBJ2-1, with D unclear. Germline lookup yields CDR1 SGHTA and CDR2 FQGTGA. V lost 3 bases to trimming and J lost 6 bases, with 9 bases between them. The CDR3 extends over 13 amino acids.

This sequence joins TRBV6-6 and TRBJ2-3; 9 nucleotides align to TRBD1. Germline V CDR1 and CDR2: MNHNY, SVGAGI (reference sequence). This CDR3 spans 18 amino acids. Trimming cost V 5 bases and J 4 bases; bases outside gene matches: 16. The CDR3 DNA reads TGTGCCAGCAGTCCTTACAGGACAGGGGAGTTTTGGGCAGATACGCAGTATTTT. Translating gives CASSPYRTGEFWADTQYF.

The chain links TRBV7-6 to TRBJ2-1; 13 positions agree with TRBD2. V shed 5 bases and J 0 bases; nucleotides not matched to a gene: 7. Germline assignment: CDR1 SGHVS and CDR2 FNYEAQ. This CDR3 has 18 residues. CDR3 sequence (DNA): TGTGCCAGCAGCCCGGGACTAGCGGGATCCCCCTCCTACAATGAGCAGTTCTTC. Translating gives CASSPGLAGSPSYNEQFF.

V is TRBV2 and J is TRBJ1-2; tentatively, D is TRBD1 (6 bases). This CDR3 is 13 amino acids long. The V end was cut by 0 bases, the J end by 8 bases, with 10 bases between. Germline-derived CDR1 and CDR2 are SNHLY and FYNNEI. The CDR3 nucleotides read TGTGCCAGCAGTGAAGCGCGAGGGGGAGGCTACACCTTC. Translation gives CASSEARGGGYTF.

The J gene is TRBJ2-1, the V gene TRBV7-3; D may be TRBD1 (6 bases). The CDR3 runs 17 residues. Between the trimmed V and J ends, which lost 2 bases and 0 bases, there was a span of 14 bases. Per germline, CDR1 SGHTA and CDR2 FQGTGA. The DNA of the CDR3 is TGTGCCAGCAGCTTAGCCCCCCCGACAGGCTCCTACAATGAGCAGTTCTTC. Encoded protein: CASSLAPPTGSYNEQFF.

This clone has a single count. The chain joins TRBV5-1 to TRBJ2-1; D is possibly TRBD2 (5 bases). Per germline, CDR1 SGHRS and CDR2 YFSETQ. Trimming cost V 1 base and J 7 bases, with 15 bases left between them. The CDR3 is 15 residues long. The CDR3 loop is CASSLLPPGENEQFF. The CDR3 DNA follows: TGCGCCAGCAGCTTGCTCCCGCCCGGGGAGAATGAGCAGTTCTTC.

The V call is TRBV5-1, the J call TRBJ1-1; no clear D. The V and J ends lost 5 bases and 2 bases respectively, with 13 bases between them. CDR3 size: 14 residues. The V gene's germline CDR1 is SGHRS and CDR2 YFSETQ. This CDR3 is CASRREWDNTEAFF. The CDR3 DNA reads as TGCGCCAGCAGGAGGGAGTGGGATAACACTGAAGCTTTCTTT.

The chain couples TRBV5-1 to TRBJ1-5; TRBD1 might be the D (6 bases). The CDR3 contains 15 residues. Germline V gene sequence: CDR1 SGHRS, CDR2 YFSETQ. Trimming stripped 4 bases from V and 3 bases from J, with 14 bases between. Here the CDR3 reads CASSPGHTNNQPQHF. The CDR3, as DNA: TGCGCCAGCAGCCCGGGACATACGAACAATCAGCCCCAGCATTTT.

This chain's CDR3 is CASSWASGAFYNEQFF. In nucleotides, the CDR3 is TGTGCCAGCAGTTGGGCGAGCGGGGCCTTCTACAATGAGCAGTTCTTC. The J gene is TRBJ2-1, the V gene TRBV27, with 7 bases aligning to TRBD2. The CDR3 has 16 residues. J was trimmed by 3 bases and V by 4 bases; bases with no gene match: 9. Germline V gives CDR1 MNHEY, CDR2 SMNVEV (reference sequence).

This chain uses TRBV6-6 with TRBJ2-4; a weak D match, TRBD1 (5 bases). Germline CDR1 and CDR2: MNHNY and SVGAGI (reference sequence). The CDR3 covers 11 residues. Trimming took 6 bases from V and 7 from J, leaving 7 bases between them. CDR3 bases: TGTGCCAGCAGACAGGACAACATTCAGTACTTC. It yields the protein CASRQDNIQYF.

This chain connects TRBV19 to TRBJ2-4, with a tentative D call TRBD1 (6 bases). This CDR3 comprises 17 residues. Germline CDR1 reads LNHDA; CDR2 reads SQIVND (reference sequence). V was trimmed by 3 bases and J by 3 bases, leaving 18 bases between them. The DNA for the CDR3 is TGTGCCAGTAGTATGGGCCTAGGGGGAATAGGCAAAAACATTCAGTACTTC. Its protein is CASSMGLGGIGKNIQYF.

CDR3 sequence: CASSTGTFGNTIYF. In DNA form, the CDR3 reads TGTGCCAGCTCAACCGGGACATTCGGAAACACCATATATTTT. The J gene is TRBJ1-3, the V gene TRBV18; the D gene is possibly TRBD1 (6 bases). Germline CDR1 is KGHSH and CDR2 is LQKENI. V was trimmed by 5 bases and J by 4 bases, leaving 12 bases between them. The CDR3 is 14 amino acids. Supplemented by reference TRBV18 and TRBJ1-3, the full variable domain reads NAGVMQNPRHLVRRRGQEARLRCSPMKGHSHVYWYRQLPEEGLKFMVYLQKENIIDESGMPKERFSAEFPKEGPSILRIQQVVRGDSAAYFCASSTGTFGNTIYFGEGSWLTVV.